This T cell receptor beta chain was captured in a study of STAT3 mutations in large granular lymphocyte leukemia (dated by TCRdb to about 2019). About the full investigation: Roughly half of the T-LGLL patients who were sequenced longitudinally carried canonical activating STAT3 mutations. One or more immunosuppressive therapy regimens were given to more than half of T-LGLL patients, and hematologic response was seen in 40% to 50% of the treated patients. Each patient was sequenced at an average of around 3.8 time points, ranging from 2 to 8 samplings. As controls within the study, two patients with natural killer LGL leukemia were also sequenced longitudinally. From an initial cohort of roughly 220 LGL patients, 20 or so representative T-LGLL cases were picked for longitudinal TCRbeta and STAT3 sequencing. To reconstruct clonal hierarchy and dynamics, serial deep sequencing of TCRbeta CDR3 and STAT3 was performed in patients with T-cell large granular lymphocyte leukemia. What the research found in general, with its limitations: The burden of the dominant TCR clone was higher than the STAT3 mutant burden in several patients, which suggests that the STAT3 mutation arose secondarily inside a clone that had already expanded. Since codominant clonotypes persisted in some patients, a small but highly pathogenic clone may have gone undetected. Every T-LGLL patient showed at least one immunodominant TCRbeta clonotype, and about half showed multiple immunodominant subclonotypes. In about 30% of the 18 patients, TCR clonotype switching occurred after therapy, and every newly emerging clone was STAT3 wild type. Because no samples were available when a clone first appeared, clonal expansion was inferred from samplings taken at other points. The linking of therapy response to changes in TCR clonal burden was complicated by variable intervals between samplings and differing treatment regimens.

The same DNA, extracted from blood mononuclear cells, served for both TCR sequencing and STAT3 sequencing. A word on this clone: Its antigen specificity is not known. No qualities accompany the bases; no much larger clone lies one base away.

TCRbeta libraries were sequenced on an Illumina MiSeq, and an average of about 41,000 productive templates per sample was obtained. Using multiplex PCR amplification, the immunoSEQ assay generated the TCRbeta CDR3 libraries. The authors' pipeline ran thus. Repertoire diversity was computed as previously defined, with values near 0 indicating extremely monoclonal samples. TCRdb retrieved this table from immuneACCESS and kept in-frame rearrangements only. Not all clones are present; in checked studies, unresolved V genes account for under half, and no reason is known for the remainder. V and J calls and clone size are copied from that table; D and trimming were computed from the DNA. Recorded for this sample are about 5,500 clones; about 93% of them occurred a single time. The biggest ten clones account for more than 25% of the sample. Input material: peripheral blood mononuclear cells. This clonotype originated in a man aged 55-75 years with T-cell large granular lymphocyte leukemia. Some clones in this sample may be carry-over from other donors' samples. The age is the age at diagnosis.

At the DNA level, the sequence is TGTGCCAGCTCACCACAGGCCGGTGAGGGAAATCAGCCCCAGCATTTT. Its translation is CASSPQAGEGNQPQHF. The chain joins TRBV18 to TRBJ1-5; the D gene cannot be resolved reliably. Counted from cysteine to phenylalanine, this CDR3 has 16 amino acids. Just CDR3 DNA is preserved here, 48 bases in frame from base 1. CDR1 and CDR2, looked up from the germline V gene, are KGHSH and LQKENI. The V and J ends are trimmed by 1 base and 4 bases, leaving 14 bases between them.